A selection of T cell receptor beta chains follows, all from one sample in a study of T cell repertoires in cytomegalovirus infection. For these receptors, no antigen is known. TCRdb re-called the reads with MiXCR, one entry per CDR3 protein. The table includes approximately 220,000 distinct CDR3 sequences, around 40% detected once. The sequencing used CD8+ T cells from cultured PBMCs, collected from culture after CMV antigen stimulation. These receptors all come from a human donor in good health (CMV status not recorded). Some clones in this sample may be carry-over from other donors' samples. CDR3s include the opening cysteine and the closing phenylalanine or tryptophan. Fields, in order: J gene, D gene, V gene, CDR3 protein. D genes are given only for firm matches.

TRBJ2-3 . TRBV2 CASSETSWGLSATDTQYF
TRBJ1-5 . TRBV29-1 CSVEETGALRFGNQPQHF
TRBJ1-5 . TRBV5-6 CASSLRGSRQPQHF
TRBJ2-1 . TRBV7-6 CASRDDSYNEQFF
TRBJ2-4 . TRBV9 CASSVGLAAKNIQYF
TRBJ2-5 . TRBV11-2 CASSSPPGGKETQYF
TRBJ2-1 . TRBV6-1 CASSEHWAGFYNEPFF
TRBJ1-2 TRBD1 TRBV27 CASSGQGDYGYTF
TRBJ1-2 TRBD1 TRBV11-2 CASSLGQYGYTF
TRBJ2-1 TRBD1 TRBV7-9 CASSSPLGQGAPWEQFF